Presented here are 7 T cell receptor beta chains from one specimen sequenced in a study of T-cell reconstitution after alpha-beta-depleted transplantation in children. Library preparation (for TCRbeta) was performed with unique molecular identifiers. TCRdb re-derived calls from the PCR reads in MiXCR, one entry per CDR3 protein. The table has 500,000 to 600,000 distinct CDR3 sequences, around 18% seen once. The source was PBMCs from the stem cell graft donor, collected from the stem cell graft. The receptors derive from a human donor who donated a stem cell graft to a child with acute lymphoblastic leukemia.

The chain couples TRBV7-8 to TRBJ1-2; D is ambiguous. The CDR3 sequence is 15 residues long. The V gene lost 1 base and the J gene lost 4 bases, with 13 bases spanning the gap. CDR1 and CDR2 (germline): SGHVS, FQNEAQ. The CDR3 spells CASSLEYSVGYGYTF. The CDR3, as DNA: TGTGCCAGCAGCTTAGAATACTCCGTGGGCTATGGCTACACCTTC.

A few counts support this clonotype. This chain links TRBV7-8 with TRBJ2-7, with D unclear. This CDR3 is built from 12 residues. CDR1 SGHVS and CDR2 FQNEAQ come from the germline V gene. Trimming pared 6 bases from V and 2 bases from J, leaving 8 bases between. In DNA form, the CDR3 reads TGTGCCAGCAGTCACCTAACCTACGAGCAGTACTTC. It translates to CASSHLTYEQYF.

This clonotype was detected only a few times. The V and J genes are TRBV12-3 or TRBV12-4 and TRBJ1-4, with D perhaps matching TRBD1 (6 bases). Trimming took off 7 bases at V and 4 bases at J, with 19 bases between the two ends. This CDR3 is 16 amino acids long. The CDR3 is CASTDRPSAYNEKLFF. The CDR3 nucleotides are TGTGCCAGCACCGACAGGCCCAGCGCTTATAATGAAAAACTGTTTTTT.

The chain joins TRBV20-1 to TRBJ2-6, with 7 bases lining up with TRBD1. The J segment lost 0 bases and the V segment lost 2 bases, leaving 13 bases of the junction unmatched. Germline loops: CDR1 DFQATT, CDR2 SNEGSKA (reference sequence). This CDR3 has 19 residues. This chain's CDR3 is CSARQFQDWDSSGANVLTF. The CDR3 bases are TGCAGTGCTAGACAATTCCAGGACTGGGACAGCTCTGGGGCCAACGTCCTGACTTTC.

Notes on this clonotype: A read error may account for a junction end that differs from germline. CDR3: CASRPTGGGNDQFF. The CDR3 nucleotides read TGTGCCAGCAGGCCGACAGGGGGAGGCAATGACCAGTTCTTC. The gene calls are TRBV5-6 and TRBJ2-1, with 9 bases fitting TRBD1. The CDR3 totals 14 residues. Germline CDR1 reads SGHDT; CDR2 reads YYEEEE.

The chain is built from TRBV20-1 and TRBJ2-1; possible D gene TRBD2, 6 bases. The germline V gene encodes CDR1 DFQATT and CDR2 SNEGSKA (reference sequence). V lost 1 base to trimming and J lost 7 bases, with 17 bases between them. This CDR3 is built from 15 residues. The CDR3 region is CSARVGGSPSNEQFF. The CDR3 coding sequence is TGCAGTGCTAGAGTAGGAGGGTCACCTAGTAATGAGCAGTTCTTC.

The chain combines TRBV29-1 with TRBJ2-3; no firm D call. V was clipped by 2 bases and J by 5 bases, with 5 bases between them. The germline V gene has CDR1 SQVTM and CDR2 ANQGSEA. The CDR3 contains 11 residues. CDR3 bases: TGCAGCGTTGAATTCATAGATACGCAGTATTTT. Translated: CSVEFIDTQYF.